The 25 T cell receptor beta chains given below trace back to one sample, sequenced in a study of blood T cell repertoires in COVID-19. Only in-frame clones appear in the TCRdb table, and some are missing; sequencing was by immunoSEQ multiplex PCR. The data contain over 120,000 clones, 70% to 90% of them singletons. The sample was peripheral blood. Receptors were obtained from a man aged 65 to 79 with acute or convalescent COVID-19.

This clone has more than one count but fewer than ten. The chain combines TRBV2 with TRBJ2-2, with TRBD2 matching 8 bases. Germline-derived CDR1 and CDR2 are SNHLY and FYNNEI. V was pared by 7 bases and J by 6 bases, with 7 bases of the junction left unmatched. The CDR3 sequence is 14 residues long. The CDR3 nucleotides read TGTGCCAGCAAACCGACGACTAGCGCCGGGGAGCTGTTTTTT. Amino acid sequence: CASKPTTSAGELFF. The full variable domain, with the rest looked up from reference TRBV2 and TRBJ2-2, is EPEVTQTPSHQVTQMGQEVILRCVPISNHLYFYWYRQILGQKVEFLVSFYNNEISEKSEIFDDQFSVERPDGSNFTLKIRSTKLEDSAMYFCASKPTTSAGELFFGEGSRLTVL.

J is TRBJ2-5 and V is TRBV18; 8 bases align to TRBD2. The V and J ends lost 4 bases and 4 bases, in that order; junction bases with no gene match: 17. CDR1 is KGHSH, CDR2 LQKENI, per germline. The CDR3 is 18 residues long. This CDR3 is CASSRTGTRPTSGETQYF. CDR3 nucleotides: TGTGCCAGCTCACGTACCGGGACTAGACCCACAAGTGGAGAGACCCAGTACTTC.

The V gene is TRBV27, the J gene TRBJ2-7; D is possibly TRBD2 (5 bases). V was pared by 5 bases and J by 7 bases, with 18 bases between. The CDR3 totals 14 residues. Germline loops: CDR1 MNHEY, CDR2 SMNVEV (reference sequence). CDR3 amino acids: CASSAGERRREQYF. The CDR3 DNA reads as TGTGCCAGCAGTGCCGGGGAACGCCGTCGGGAGCAGTACTTC.

The chain joins TRBV10-3 to TRBJ1-1; D perhaps matches TRBD1 (5 bases). The V gene lost 6 bases and the J gene lost 0 bases, with 17 bases spanning the gap. Germline assignment: CDR1 ENHRY and CDR2 SYGVKD. CDR3 length: 16 amino acids. This CDR3 is CAIRGLDMVLNTEAFF. As DNA, the CDR3 is TGTGCCATCAGGGGACTCGACATGGTCCTGAACACTGAAGCTTTCTTT.

This rearrangement joins TRBV7-3 to TRBJ1-5; no reliable D call. The V and J ends lost 2 bases and 2 bases respectively, with 7 bases between them. Germline V lookup: CDR1 SGHTA, CDR2 FQGTGA. This CDR3 spans 14 amino acids. The CDR3 spells CASSLAEGNQPQHF. CDR3 nucleotides: TGTGCCAGCAGCTTAGCCGAGGGCAATCAGCCCCAGCATTTT.

The V call is TRBV7-6, the J call TRBJ2-7, with D possibly being TRBD2 (6 bases). Trimming removed 1 base at V and 0 bases at J, with 16 bases between. The CDR3 totals 17 residues. The germline V gene encodes CDR1 SGHVS and CDR2 FNYEAQ. CDR3 sequence reads: CASSLGVAGLNSYEQYF. As DNA, the CDR3 is TGTGCCAGCAGCTTAGGAGTGGCGGGGCTGAACTCCTACGAGCAGTACTTC.

This CDR3 is CASSLQGTPGANVLTF. In DNA form, the CDR3 reads TGTGCCAGCAGCTTACAGGGGACACCTGGGGCCAACGTCCTGACTTTC. The chain is built from TRBV7-3 and TRBJ2-6; D perhaps matches TRBD1 (6 bases). The CDR3 consists of 16 residues. Germline loops: CDR1 SGHTA, CDR2 FQGTGA. Trimming took 2 bases from V and 2 from J, leaving 10 bases between them.

J is TRBJ1-4 and V is TRBV2; 8 positions match TRBD1. CDR1 is SNHLY and CDR2 is FYNNEI in the germline V gene. The V gene end was trimmed by 4 bases and the J gene end by 4 bases; junction bases not matched to a gene: 5. The CDR3 totals 15 residues. CDR3 coding DNA: TGTGCCAGCAGTGGGCAGGGGGCCGATAATGAAAAACTGTTTTTT. This encodes CASSGQGADNEKLFF.

This chain uses TRBV6-5 with TRBJ2-7; tentatively, D is TRBD1 (6 bases). V was shortened by 7 bases and J by 7 bases, with 17 bases between the two germline ends. The CDR3 length is 13 residues. CDR1 and CDR2 from the germline V gene are MNHEY and SVGAGI. The CDR3 DNA reads as TGTGCCAGCACAGCAGGGGCCCTATTAGAGCAGTACTTC. Its protein is CASTAGALLEQYF.

This clone was seen a few times. The rearrangement joins TRBV11-2 to TRBJ1-4, with 8 bases lining up with TRBD1. From germline, CDR1 is SGHAT and CDR2 FQNNGV. The ends lost 6 bases at V and 7 bases at J; junction bases unmatched: 10. The length of the CDR3 is 15 residues. The CDR3, as DNA: TGTGCCAGCAGATCAGGGGGCGCGCCCCGTGAAAAACTGTTTTTT. It codes for CASRSGGAPREKLFF.

The V call is TRBV12-5, the J call TRBJ2-7; D perhaps matches TRBD1 (6 bases). CDR1 LGHNT and CDR2 FRNRAP come from the germline V gene. This CDR3 spans 14 amino acids. Deletions cut 5 bases from V and 2 bases from J, with 13 bases between. CDR3 bases: TGTGCTAGTGGTCCCGGACAGCCCCCCTACGAGCAGTACTTC. Residues: CASGPGQPPYEQYF.

The chain links TRBV19 to TRBJ2-5; D is unresolved. This CDR3 has 14 amino acids. Germline V gene data show CDR1 as LNHDA and CDR2 as SQIVND (reference sequence). V dropped 3 bases and J dropped 0 bases, with 8 bases sitting between them. The DNA of the CDR3 is TGTGCCAGTAGTATCGGCGGCTACCAAGAGACCCAGTACTTC. Translating gives CASSIGGYQETQYF.

The rearrangement uses TRBV3-1 (or the pseudogene TRBV3-2) and TRBJ2-1; TRBD2 is a possible D gene (5 bases). Looked up from germline, CDR1 is LGHDT and CDR2 is YNNKEL (reference sequence). Trimming stripped 2 bases from V and 2 bases from J, with 19 bases between. The CDR3 spans 18 residues. CDR3 in DNA: TGTGCCAGCAGCCAAAGTGGGAAGGCGGGTTTTACCTACAATGAGCAGTTCTTC. Protein product: CASSQSGKAGFTYNEQFF.

The rearrangement links TRBV7-2 to TRBJ2-7; D remains ambiguous. V was trimmed by 5 bases and J by 7 bases, leaving 24 bases between them. This CDR3 is 16 amino acids long. The germline gives CDR1 SGHTA, CDR2 FQGNSA. The CDR3 nucleotides read TGTGCCAGCAGCCCCCCTGGAGTCTCTCCGCGACGGGAGCAGTACTTC. As protein: CASSPPGVSPRREQYF.

This chain joins TRBV5-1 and TRBJ2-5; the match to TRBD2 covers 7 bases. V lost 0 bases to trimming and J lost 10 bases; unmatched junction nucleotides: 6. CDR1 and CDR2 (germline): SGHRS, YFSETQ. CDR3 length equals 13 residues. In DNA, the CDR3 is TGCGCCAGCAGCTTGGTCCTATCGGGGGGCCAGTACTTC. This translates into CASSLVLSGGQYF.

V usage is TRBV28 and J usage is TRBJ1-5; D perhaps matches TRBD1 (6 bases). The CDR3 has 15 amino acids. Between the trimmed V and J ends, which lost 6 bases and 2 bases, there was a span of 14 bases. Per germline, CDR1 MDHEN and CDR2 SYDVKM. CDR3 loop: CASSPTGWGNQPQHF. The CDR3 DNA follows: TGTGCCAGCAGCCCCACAGGGTGGGGCAATCAGCCCCAGCATTTT. Full variable domain (rest looked up from reference TRBV28 and TRBJ1-5): DVKVTQSSRYLVKRTGEKVFLECVQDMDHENMFWYRQDPGLGLRLIYFSYDVKMKEKGDIPEGYSVSREKKERFSLILESASTNQTSMYLCASSPTGWGNQPQHFGDGTRLSIL.

The rearrangement links TRBV3-1 (or the pseudogene TRBV3-2) to TRBJ2-3, with TRBD2 identical over 9 bases. Trimming took 4 bases from V and 9 from J; bases not matched to a gene: 5. The CDR3 consists of 13 residues. Germline values: CDR1 LGHDT, CDR2 YNNKEL (reference sequence). The CDR3 here is CASSPGTSNTQYF. CDR3 DNA: TGTGCCAGCAGCCCCGGGACTAGCAACACGCAGTATTTT.

The V gene is TRBV7-9, the J gene TRBJ2-7; 10 bases fit TRBD2. After removal of 8 bases from V and 1 base from J, the junction contained 5 bases not matched to a gene. The CDR3 has 14 amino acids. Germline assignment: CDR1 SEHNR and CDR2 FQNEAQ (reference sequence). In nucleotides, the CDR3 is TGTGCCAGCCTAAATAGCGGGGGGTCCTACGAGCAGTACTTC. As protein: CASLNSGGSYEQYF.

V gene TRBV18 combines with J gene TRBJ2-5; 14 nucleotides match TRBD2. This CDR3 has 18 amino acids. V lost 3 bases to trimming and J lost 1 base; unmatched junction nucleotides: 7. Per the germline V gene, CDR1 is KGHSH and CDR2 is LQKENI. CDR3 in amino acids: CASSPRTSGGPFQETQYF. CDR3 nucleotides: TGTGCCAGCTCACCGCGGACTAGCGGGGGGCCCTTCCAAGAGACCCAGTACTTC.

The rearrangement links TRBV7-2 to TRBJ2-7; 9 bases fit TRBD2. Looked up from germline, CDR1 is SGHTA and CDR2 is FQGNSA. J gave up 2 bases and V 4 bases, and 6 bases lay outside the gene matches. The CDR3 runs to 15 residues. The CDR3 protein is CASSSRTSAPYEQYF. The CDR3 bases are TGTGCCAGCAGCTCCCGGACTAGCGCACCCTACGAGCAGTACTTC.

The sample holds one count of this clone. The chain carries TRBV29-1 and TRBJ2-3; 7 bases are shared with TRBD1. The CDR3 is made up of 11 amino acids. CDR1 is SQVTM and CDR2 is ANQGSEA in the germline V gene. V was clipped by 7 bases and J by 6 bases; unmatched bases: 4. For the CDR3, the DNA is TGCAGCGCCGGGACAGCCGATACGCAGTATTTT. As protein: CSAGTADTQYF.

CDR3 region: CASSLYGATSGANVLTF. The CDR3 coding sequence is TGTGCCAGCAGCTTATACGGGGCGACTAGTGGGGCCAACGTCCTGACTTTC. The chain combines TRBV7-2 with TRBJ2-6; perhaps TRBD2 as D (6 bases). With 2 bases removed from V and 3 bases from J, the gap between germline ends came to 14 bases. The CDR3 consists of 17 residues. Germline CDR1 and CDR2: SGHTA and FQGNSA.

The table lists this clone with a count of one. The CDR3 is CASSSDRGRETQYF. CDR3 coding DNA: TGTGCCAGCAGTTCGGACAGGGGGCGGGAGACCCAGTACTTC. This rearrangement joins TRBV7-2 to TRBJ2-5; 11 positions match TRBD1. The germline V gene encodes CDR1 SGHTA and CDR2 FQGNSA. The V segment lost 6 bases and the J segment 5 bases; nucleotides outside the gene matches: 5. The CDR3 runs 14 residues. The full variable domain, with the rest looked up from reference TRBV7-2 and TRBJ2-5, is GAGVSQSPSNKVTEKGKDVELRCDPISGHTALYWYRQSLGQGLEFLIYFQGNSAPDKSGLPSDRFSAERTGGSVSTLTIQRTQQEDSAVYLCASSSDRGRETQYFGPGTRLLVL.

The V gene is TRBV25-1, the J gene TRBJ1-1; 7 bases line up with TRBD1. The CDR3 is 14 residues long. Trimming removed 4 bases from V and 4 bases from J; junction bases left unmatched: 6. Germline V lookup: CDR1 MGHDK, CDR2 SYGVNS. The CDR3 loop reads CASSGRTGTTEAFF. The CDR3 coding sequence is TGTGCCAGCAGTGGTCGGACAGGAACCACTGAAGCTTTCTTT. The variable domain in full, completed from reference TRBV25-1 and TRBJ1-1, reads EADIYQTPRYLVIGTGKKITLECSQTMGHDKMYWYQQDPGMELHLIHYSYGVNSTEKGDLSSESTVSRIRTEHFPLTLESARPSHTSQYLCASSGRTGTTEAFFGQGTRLTVV.

The chain couples TRBV30 to TRBJ2-5; 9 bases fit TRBD2. V trimming: 2 bases; J trimming: 4 bases; junction bases outside the gene matches: 8. The CDR3 length is 15 residues. In germline, CDR1 is GTSNPN, CDR2 SVGIG (reference sequence). The CDR3 DNA is TGTGCCTGGAGTCCGTTGGCGGGAGGGATAGAGACCCAGTACTTC. Protein sequence: CAWSPLAGGIETQYF.